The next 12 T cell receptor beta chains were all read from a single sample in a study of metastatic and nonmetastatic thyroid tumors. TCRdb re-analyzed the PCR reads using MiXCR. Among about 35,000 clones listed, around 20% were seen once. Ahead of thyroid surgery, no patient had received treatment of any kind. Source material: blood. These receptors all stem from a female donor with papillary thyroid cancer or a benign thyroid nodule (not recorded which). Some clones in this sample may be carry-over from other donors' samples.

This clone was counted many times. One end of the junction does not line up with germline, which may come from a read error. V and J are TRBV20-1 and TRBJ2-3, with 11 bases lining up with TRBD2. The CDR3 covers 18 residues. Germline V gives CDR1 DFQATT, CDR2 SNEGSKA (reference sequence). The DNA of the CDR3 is TGCAATGCTAGCACAGGGGGTCGGGGGACTAGCGGCTCAGATACGCAGTATTTT. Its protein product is CNASTGGRGTSGSDTQYF.

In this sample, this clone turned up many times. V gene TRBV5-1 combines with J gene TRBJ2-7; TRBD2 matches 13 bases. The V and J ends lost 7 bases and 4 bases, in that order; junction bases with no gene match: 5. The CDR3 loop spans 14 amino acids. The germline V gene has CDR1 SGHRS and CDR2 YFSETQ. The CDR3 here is CASGMTSGRYEQYF. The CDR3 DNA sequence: TGCGCCAGCGGAATGACTAGCGGGAGGTACGAGCAGTACTTC.

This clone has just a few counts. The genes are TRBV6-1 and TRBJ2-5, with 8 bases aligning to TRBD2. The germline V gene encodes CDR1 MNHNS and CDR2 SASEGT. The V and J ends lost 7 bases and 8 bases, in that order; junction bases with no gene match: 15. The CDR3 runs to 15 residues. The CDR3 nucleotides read TGTGCCAGCAAACTAGCGGCAGGGCCCTGGGATACCCAGTACTTC. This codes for CASKLAAGPWDTQYF.

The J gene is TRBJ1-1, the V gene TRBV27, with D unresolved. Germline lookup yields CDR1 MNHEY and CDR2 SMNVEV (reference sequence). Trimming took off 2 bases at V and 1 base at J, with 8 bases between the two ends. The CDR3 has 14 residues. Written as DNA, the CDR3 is TGTGCCAGCAGTTTACGATGGTCGAACACTGAAGCTTTCTTT. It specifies CASSLRWSNTEAFF.

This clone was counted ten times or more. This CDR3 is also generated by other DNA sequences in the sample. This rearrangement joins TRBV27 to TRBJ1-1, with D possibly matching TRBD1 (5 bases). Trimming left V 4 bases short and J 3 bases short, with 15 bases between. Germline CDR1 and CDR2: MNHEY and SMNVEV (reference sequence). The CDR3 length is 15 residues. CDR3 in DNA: TGTGCCAGCAGTTCCCCCGGGGGGGAAGACACTGAAGCTTTCTTT. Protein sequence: CASSSPGGEDTEAFF.

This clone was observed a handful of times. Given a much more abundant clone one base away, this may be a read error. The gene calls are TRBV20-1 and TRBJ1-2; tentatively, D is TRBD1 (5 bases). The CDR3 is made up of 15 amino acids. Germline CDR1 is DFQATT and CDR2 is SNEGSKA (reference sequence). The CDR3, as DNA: TGCAGTGCCCCCCAACATAGGGGATGGAACTATGACTACACCTTC. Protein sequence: CSAPQHRGWNYDYTF.

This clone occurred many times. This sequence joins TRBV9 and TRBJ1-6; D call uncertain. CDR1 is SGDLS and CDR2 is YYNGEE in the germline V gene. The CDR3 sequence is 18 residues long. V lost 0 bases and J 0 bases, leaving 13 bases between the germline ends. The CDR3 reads CASSVDGGPSSYNSPLHF. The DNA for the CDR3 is TGTGCCAGCAGCGTAGATGGCGGACCGAGCTCCTATAATTCACCCCTCCACTTT.

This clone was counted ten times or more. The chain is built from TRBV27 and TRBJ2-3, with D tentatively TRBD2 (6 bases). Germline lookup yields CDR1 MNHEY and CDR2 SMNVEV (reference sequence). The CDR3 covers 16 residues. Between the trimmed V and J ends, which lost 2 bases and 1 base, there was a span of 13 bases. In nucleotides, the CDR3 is TGTGCCAGCAGTTTAAGTGGACTACCCCGCACAGATACGCAGTATTTT. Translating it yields CASSLSGLPRTDTQYF.

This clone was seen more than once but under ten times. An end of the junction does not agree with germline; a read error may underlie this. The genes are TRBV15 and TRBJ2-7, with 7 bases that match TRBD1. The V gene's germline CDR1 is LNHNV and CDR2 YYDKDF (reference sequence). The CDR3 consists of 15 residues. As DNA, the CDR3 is TGTTCCACCAGCAGCGGTACAGGGGAGCCTTACGAGCAGTACTTC. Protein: CSTSSGTGEPYEQYF.

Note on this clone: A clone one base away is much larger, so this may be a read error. CDR3 loop: CAISDPRTGGMNTEAFF. CDR3 DNA: TGTGCCATCAGTGATCCCCGGACAGGGGGAATGAACACTGAAGCTTTCTTT. The chain links TRBV10-3 to TRBJ1-1; 10 nucleotides line up with TRBD1. This CDR3 has 17 residues. The ends lost 3 bases at V and 0 bases at J; junction bases unmatched: 7. The germline V gene has CDR1 ENHRY and CDR2 SYGVKD.

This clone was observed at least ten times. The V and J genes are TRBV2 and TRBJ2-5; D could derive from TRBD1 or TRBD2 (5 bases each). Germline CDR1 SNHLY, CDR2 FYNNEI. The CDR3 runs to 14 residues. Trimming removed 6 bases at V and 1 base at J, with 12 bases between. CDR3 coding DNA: TGTGCCAGCAGCGGGGACCGAATCCAAGAGACCCAGTACTTC. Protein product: CASSGDRIQETQYF.

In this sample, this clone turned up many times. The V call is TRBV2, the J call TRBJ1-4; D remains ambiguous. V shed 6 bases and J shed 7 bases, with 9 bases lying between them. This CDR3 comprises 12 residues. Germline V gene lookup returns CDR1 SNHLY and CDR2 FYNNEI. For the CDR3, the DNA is TGTGCCAGCAGAGGGCCCGGTGAAAAACTGTTTTTT. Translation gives CASRGPGEKLFF.